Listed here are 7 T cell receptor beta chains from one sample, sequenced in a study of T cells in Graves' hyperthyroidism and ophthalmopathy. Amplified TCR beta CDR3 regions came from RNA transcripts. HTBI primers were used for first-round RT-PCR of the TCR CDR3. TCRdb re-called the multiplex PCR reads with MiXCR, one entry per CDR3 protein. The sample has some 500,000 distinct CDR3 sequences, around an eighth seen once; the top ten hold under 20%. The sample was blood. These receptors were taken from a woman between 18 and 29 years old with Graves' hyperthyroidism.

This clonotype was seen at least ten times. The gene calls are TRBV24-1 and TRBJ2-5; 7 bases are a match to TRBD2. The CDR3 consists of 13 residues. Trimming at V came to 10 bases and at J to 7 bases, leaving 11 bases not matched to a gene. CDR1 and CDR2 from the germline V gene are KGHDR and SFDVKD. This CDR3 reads CATGGGLAGTQYF. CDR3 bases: TGTGCCACTGGCGGGGGACTCGCTGGGACCCAGTACTTC.

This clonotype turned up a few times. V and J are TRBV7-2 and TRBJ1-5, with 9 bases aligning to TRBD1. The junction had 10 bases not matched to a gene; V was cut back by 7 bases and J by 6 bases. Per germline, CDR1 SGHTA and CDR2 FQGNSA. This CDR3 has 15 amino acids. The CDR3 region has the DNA TGTGCCAGCACCAAAACAGGGGGCCAGGGTCAGCCCCAGCATTTT. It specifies CASTKTGGQGQPQHF.

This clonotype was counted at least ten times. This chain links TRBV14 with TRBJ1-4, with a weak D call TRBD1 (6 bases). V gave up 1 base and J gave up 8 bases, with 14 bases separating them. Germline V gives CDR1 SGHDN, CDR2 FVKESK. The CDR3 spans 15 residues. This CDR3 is CASSQVRGAQEKLFF. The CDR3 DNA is TGTGCCAGCAGCCAAGTCCGGGGGGCGCAGGAAAAACTGTTTTTT.

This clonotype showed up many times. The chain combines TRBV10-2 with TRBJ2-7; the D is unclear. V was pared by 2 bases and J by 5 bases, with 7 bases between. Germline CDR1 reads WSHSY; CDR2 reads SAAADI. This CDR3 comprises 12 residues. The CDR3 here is CASSETGNEQYV. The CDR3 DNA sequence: TGCGCCAGCAGTGAGACGGGTAACGAGCAGTACGTC.

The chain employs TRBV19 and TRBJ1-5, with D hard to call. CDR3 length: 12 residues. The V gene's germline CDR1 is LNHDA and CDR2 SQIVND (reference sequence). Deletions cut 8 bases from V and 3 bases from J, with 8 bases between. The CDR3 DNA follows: TGTGCCAGTTCACAGATCAATCAGCCCCAGCATTTT. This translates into CASSQINQPQHF. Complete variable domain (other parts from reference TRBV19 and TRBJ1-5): DGGITQSPKYLFRKEGQNVTLSCEQNLNHDAMYWYRQDPGQGLRLIYYSQIVNDFQKGDIAEGYSVSREKKESFPLTVTSAQKNPTAFYLCASSQINQPQHFGDGTRLSIL.

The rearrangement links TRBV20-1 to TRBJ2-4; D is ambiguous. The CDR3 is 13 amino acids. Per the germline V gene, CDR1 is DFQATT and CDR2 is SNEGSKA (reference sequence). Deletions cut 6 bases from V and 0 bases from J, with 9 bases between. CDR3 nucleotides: TGCAGTGCAGAACAAGTAGCCAAAAACATTCAGTACTTC. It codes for CSAEQVAKNIQYF.

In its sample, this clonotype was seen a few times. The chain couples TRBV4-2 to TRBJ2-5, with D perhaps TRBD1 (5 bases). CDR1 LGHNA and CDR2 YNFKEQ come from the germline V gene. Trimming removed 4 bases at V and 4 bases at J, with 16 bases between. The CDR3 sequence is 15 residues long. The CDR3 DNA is TGTGCCAGCAGCCCCCGACTCGCCCAGGGAGAGACCCAGTACTTC. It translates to CASSPRLAQGETQYF.